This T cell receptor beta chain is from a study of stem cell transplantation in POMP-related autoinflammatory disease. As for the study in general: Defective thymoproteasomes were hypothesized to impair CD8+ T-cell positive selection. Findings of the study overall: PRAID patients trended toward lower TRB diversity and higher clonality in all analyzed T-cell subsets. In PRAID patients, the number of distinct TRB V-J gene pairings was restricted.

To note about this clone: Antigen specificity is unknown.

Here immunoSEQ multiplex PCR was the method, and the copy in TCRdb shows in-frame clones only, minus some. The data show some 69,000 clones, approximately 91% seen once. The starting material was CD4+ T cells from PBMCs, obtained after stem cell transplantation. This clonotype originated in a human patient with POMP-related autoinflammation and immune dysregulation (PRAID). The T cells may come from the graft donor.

CDR3 region: CASSPTGSTDTQYF. The CDR3 DNA sequence: TGTGCCAGCTCACCGACAGGTAGCACAGATACGCAGTATTTT. The V and J genes are TRBV18 and TRBJ2-3; possibly TRBD1 for D (6 bases). This CDR3 is 14 amino acids long. Trimming stripped 3 bases from V and 0 bases from J, with 7 bases between. The germline CDR1 and CDR2 sequences are KGHSH and LQKENI.